The 26 T cell receptor beta chains given below trace back to one sample, sequenced in a study of blood T cell repertoires in COVID-19. TCRdb's table, derived via immunoSEQ multiplex PCR, lists solely in-frame clones and lacks some. This repertoire shows around 62,000 clones, approximately 81% found once; its top ten account for approximately 8.8%. The material sequenced was peripheral blood. These receptor sequences come from a man aged 45-60 years with active COVID-19.

The rearrangement uses TRBV2 and TRBJ2-1; D is perhaps TRBD1 (6 bases). The CDR3 covers 15 residues. V lost 6 bases to trimming and J lost 4 bases, with 16 bases between them. Germline loops: CDR1 SNHLY, CDR2 FYNNEI. The CDR3 DNA reads TGTGCCAGCAGAAAACACAGGGAGCTGTACAATGAGCAGTTCTTC. Translated: CASRKHRELYNEQFF.

The chain uses TRBV6-5 and TRBJ1-1; D is possibly TRBD1 (6 bases). V gave up 4 bases and J gave up 4 bases, with 7 bases separating them. This CDR3 comprises 12 residues. Germline CDR1 is MNHEY and CDR2 is SVGAGI. The DNA for the CDR3 is TGTGCCAGCAGTTCAGGGGTCACTGAAGCTTTCTTT. This gives the protein CASSSGVTEAFF.

V is TRBV6-5 and J is TRBJ1-6; the D gene is possibly TRBD1 (6 bases). The CDR3 covers 15 residues. In germline, CDR1 is MNHEY, CDR2 SVGAGI. The V end was cut by 10 bases, the J end by 9 bases, with 22 bases between. Here the CDR3 DNA reads TGTGCCACGGGGATTGACAGGCCAGCAATTTCACCCCTCCACTTT. It codes for CATGIDRPAISPLHF.

This chain connects TRBV7-9 to TRBJ2-2; no clear D gene. This CDR3 has 15 amino acids. From germline, CDR1 is SEHNR and CDR2 FQNEAQ (reference sequence). Deletions cut 1 base from V and 4 bases from J, with 10 bases between. The CDR3 bases are TGTGCCAGCAGCTTAGTCGTGTACGGCACCGGGGAGCTGTTTTTT. The encoded protein is CASSLVVYGTGELFF.

V usage is TRBV3-1 (or the pseudogene TRBV3-2) and J usage is TRBJ2-1; TRBD2 is a possible D gene (6 bases). The CDR3 consists of 12 residues. The germline gives CDR1 LGHDT, CDR2 YNNKEL (reference sequence). V shed 3 bases and J shed 10 bases, with 10 bases lying between them. CDR3 nucleotide sequence: TGTGCCAGCAGCCATACAGGAGGGGAGCAGTTCTTC. Translating gives CASSHTGGEQFF.

The J gene is TRBJ1-5, the V gene TRBV5-5; tentative D call: TRBD1 (5 bases). V dropped 6 bases and J dropped 6 bases, with 16 bases sitting between them. The CDR3 is 14 residues long. CDR1 and CDR2 from the germline V gene are SGHKS and YYEKEE (reference sequence). CDR3 sequence reads: CASIPGATGQPQHF. The CDR3 DNA sequence: TGTGCCAGCATCCCTGGGGCGACGGGTCAGCCCCAGCATTTT.

The chain recombines TRBV2 with TRBJ1-6; D is undetermined. V was pared by 2 bases and J by 7 bases, with 9 bases between. The germline gives CDR1 SNHLY, CDR2 FYNNEI. This CDR3 contains 14 residues. The CDR3 DNA sequence: TGTGCCAGCAGTGAAAGCATCTTCAATTCACCCCTCCACTTT. Translating it yields CASSESIFNSPLHF.

The chain uses TRBV6-6 and TRBJ2-7; 9 positions match TRBD2. The CDR3 is made up of 13 amino acids. Trimming cost V 6 bases and J 3 bases; bases outside gene matches: 3. The germline V gene has CDR1 MNHNY and CDR2 SVGAGI (reference sequence). This CDR3 reads CASSTTSGYEQYF. The CDR3 DNA is TGTGCCAGCAGCACGACTAGCGGCTACGAGCAGTACTTC.

The gene calls are TRBV7-9 and TRBJ1-2; D ambiguous. The CDR3 totals 12 residues. Germline CDR1 is SEHNR and CDR2 is FQNEAQ (reference sequence). Trimming left V 1 base short and J 5 bases short, with 5 bases between. DNA of the CDR3: TGTGCCAGCAGCTTAGTCCGTTATGGCTACACCTTC. Its translation: CASSLVRYGYTF.

The chain recombines TRBV27 with TRBJ2-1; 9 bases fit TRBD2. CDR1 is MNHEY and CDR2 is SMNVEV in the germline V gene (reference sequence). This CDR3 spans 16 amino acids. V lost 5 bases and J lost 6; bases outside the gene matches: 11. The CDR3 reads CASSKGKRGAVNEQFF. CDR3 coding DNA: TGTGCCAGCAGTAAGGGTAAGCGGGGGGCTGTCAATGAGCAGTTCTTC.

The gene calls are TRBV6-2 or TRBV6-3 and TRBJ1-1, with TRBD1 as a possible D gene (5 bases). CDR1 is MNHEY and CDR2 is SVGEGT in the germline V gene. The V end was cut by 7 bases, the J end by 1 base, with 16 bases between. The CDR3 is 15 amino acids. CDR3 nucleotide sequence: TGTGCCAGCACCCCATGGGGCACGGGGAACACTGAAGCTTTCTTT. Translating it yields CASTPWGTGNTEAFF.

V usage is TRBV19 and J usage is TRBJ1-3; 7 nucleotides match TRBD1. After removal of 8 bases from V and 0 bases from J, the junction contained 4 bases not matched to a gene. The length of the CDR3 is 14 residues. Germline assignment: CDR1 LNHDA and CDR2 SQIVND (reference sequence). Written as DNA, the CDR3 is TGTGCCAGTGGCCAGGGGGTCTCTGGAAACACCATATATTTT. Its protein is CASGQGVSGNTIYF.

V usage is TRBV7-8 and J usage is TRBJ2-7; 10 positions agree with TRBD2. V lost 2 bases, J lost 12 bases, and 16 bases stayed unmatched. The CDR3 has 16 residues. Germline V gene data show CDR1 as SGHVS and CDR2 as FQNEAQ. CDR3 region: CASSLRGPASGSDWYF. The CDR3 DNA is TGTGCCAGCAGCTTAAGAGGCCCGGCTAGCGGGAGTGATTGGTACTTC.

The chain is built from TRBV11-2 and TRBJ2-7; D is unresolved. V lost 3 bases to trimming and J lost 6 bases, with 3 bases between them. Germline V CDR1 and CDR2: SGHAT, FQNNGV. The CDR3 is made up of 10 amino acids. Written as DNA, the CDR3 is TGTGCCAGCAGCTTGAGCGAGCAGTACTTC. Translating gives CASSLSEQYF. The full variable domain, its missing parts supplied by reference TRBV11-2 and TRBJ2-7, is EAGVAQSPRYKIIEKRQSVAFWCNPISGHATLYWYQQILGQGPKLLIQFQNNGVVDDSQLPKDRFSAERLKGVDSTLKIQPAKLEDSAVYLCASSLSEQYFGPGTRLTVT.

V gene TRBV2 combines with J gene TRBJ1-4, with a tentative D call TRBD1 (6 bases). CDR1 SNHLY and CDR2 FYNNEI come from the germline V gene. V was cut by 5 bases and J by 4 bases, with 20 bases left in between. The CDR3 consists of 17 residues. DNA of the CDR3: TGTGCCAGCAGTCCCCTTCTTGACAGGACAGTTAATGAAAAACTGTTTTTT. Translating it yields CASSPLLDRTVNEKLFF.

The rearrangement links TRBV10-3 to TRBJ2-7, with D tentatively TRBD2 (6 bases). This CDR3 contains 15 residues. Trimming took 0 bases from V and 9 from J, leaving 18 bases between them. From germline, CDR1 is ENHRY and CDR2 SYGVKD. CDR3 coding DNA: TGTGCCATCAGTGAGTCATTGACTAGTCCGGGCGCGCAGTACTTC. It is translated as CAISESLTSPGAQYF.

The J gene is TRBJ2-7, the V gene TRBV14; 7 bases are a match to TRBD1. Trimming at V came to 1 base and at J to 0 bases, leaving 6 bases not matched to a gene. The CDR3 runs 16 residues. Germline V gives CDR1 SGHDN, CDR2 FVKESK. CDR3 sequence (DNA): TGTGCCAGCAGCCAAGTTGCGACAGGGTTCTCCTACGAGCAGTACTTC. Its translation is CASSQVATGFSYEQYF.

The chain employs TRBV2 and TRBJ2-3; no firm D call. The CDR3 is made up of 14 amino acids. Germline V CDR1 and CDR2: SNHLY, FYNNEI. V was clipped by 2 bases and J by 2 bases, with 8 bases between them. The DNA of the CDR3 is TGTGCCAGCAGTGAAAGAGGAGCCACAGATACGCAGTATTTT. The encoded protein is CASSERGATDTQYF.

The J gene is TRBJ2-1, the V gene TRBV6-5; 9 bases line up with TRBD2. V lost 6 bases, J lost 7 bases, and 7 bases stayed unmatched. The CDR3 is 14 amino acids. Germline V CDR1 and CDR2: MNHEY, SVGAGI. The CDR3 region is CASRRERGENEQFF. Here the CDR3 DNA reads TGTGCCAGCAGGAGGGAGCGGGGGGAAAATGAGCAGTTCTTC.

The chain couples TRBV3-1 (or the pseudogene TRBV3-2) to TRBJ2-1, with a tentative D call TRBD2 (5 bases). V was clipped by 7 bases and J by 1 base, with 11 bases between them. Germline CDR1 reads LGHDT; CDR2 reads YNNKEL (reference sequence). The CDR3 extends over 14 amino acids. The CDR3 reads CASTVRGSYNEQFF. CDR3 coding DNA: TGTGCCAGCACGGTTCGGGGTTCCTACAATGAGCAGTTCTTC.

The rearrangement joins TRBV6-6 to TRBJ2-1; 7 nucleotides line up with TRBD1. Germline-derived CDR1 and CDR2 are MNHNY and SVGAGI (reference sequence). This CDR3 comprises 12 residues. Germline trimming cut 5 bases from V and 10 bases from J; bases unmatched to any gene: 5. CDR3 residues: CASSGQVLEQFF. In DNA form, the CDR3 reads TGTGCCAGCAGTGGACAGGTCCTAGAGCAGTTCTTC.

The genes are TRBV19 and TRBJ2-1, with TRBD1 matching over 7 bases. Per germline, CDR1 LNHDA and CDR2 SQIVND (reference sequence). The CDR3 runs 16 residues. The V gene end was trimmed by 7 bases and the J gene end by 0 bases; junction bases not matched to a gene: 9. Here the CDR3 reads CASNLQGQSSYNEQFF. CDR3 in DNA: TGTGCCAGTAACTTACAGGGGCAGAGCTCCTACAATGAGCAGTTCTTC.

The chain has TRBV2 and TRBJ2-2; 7 bases agree with TRBD1. The CDR3 has 14 amino acids. CDR1 and CDR2 from the germline V gene are SNHLY and FYNNEI. Losses at the gene ends were 7 bases for V and 4 bases for J; bases not matched to a gene: 6. In DNA form, the CDR3 reads TGTGCCAGCACCCTTGACAGGGTCACCGGGGAGCTGTTTTTT. This encodes CASTLDRVTGELFF.

J is TRBJ2-7 and V is TRBV7-7, with D possibly matching TRBD2 (5 bases). The germline V gene encodes CDR1 SSHAT and CDR2 FNYEAQ (reference sequence). The CDR3 loop spans 8 amino acids. This CDR3 is CASSIRTV. The CDR3, as DNA: TGTGCTAGCAGCATAAGGACTGTG.

This chain links TRBV27 with TRBJ2-1, with 13 bases fitting TRBD2. The CDR3 has 14 residues. J gave up 8 bases and V 6 bases, and 4 bases lay outside the gene matches. CDR1 and CDR2 (germline): MNHEY, SMNVEV (reference sequence). The CDR3 region is CASSPGLAGDEQFF. CDR3 in DNA: TGTGCCAGCAGCCCTGGACTAGCGGGGGATGAGCAGTTCTTC.

The chain links TRBV4-2 to TRBJ2-3; D gene uncertain. V was trimmed by 0 bases and J by 1 base, leaving 14 bases between them. This CDR3 has 17 amino acids. Germline V lookup: CDR1 LGHNA, CDR2 YNFKEQ. This CDR3 is CASSQEAAARGTDTQYF. DNA of the CDR3: TGTGCCAGCAGCCAAGAGGCGGCAGCCAGAGGCACAGATACGCAGTATTTT.